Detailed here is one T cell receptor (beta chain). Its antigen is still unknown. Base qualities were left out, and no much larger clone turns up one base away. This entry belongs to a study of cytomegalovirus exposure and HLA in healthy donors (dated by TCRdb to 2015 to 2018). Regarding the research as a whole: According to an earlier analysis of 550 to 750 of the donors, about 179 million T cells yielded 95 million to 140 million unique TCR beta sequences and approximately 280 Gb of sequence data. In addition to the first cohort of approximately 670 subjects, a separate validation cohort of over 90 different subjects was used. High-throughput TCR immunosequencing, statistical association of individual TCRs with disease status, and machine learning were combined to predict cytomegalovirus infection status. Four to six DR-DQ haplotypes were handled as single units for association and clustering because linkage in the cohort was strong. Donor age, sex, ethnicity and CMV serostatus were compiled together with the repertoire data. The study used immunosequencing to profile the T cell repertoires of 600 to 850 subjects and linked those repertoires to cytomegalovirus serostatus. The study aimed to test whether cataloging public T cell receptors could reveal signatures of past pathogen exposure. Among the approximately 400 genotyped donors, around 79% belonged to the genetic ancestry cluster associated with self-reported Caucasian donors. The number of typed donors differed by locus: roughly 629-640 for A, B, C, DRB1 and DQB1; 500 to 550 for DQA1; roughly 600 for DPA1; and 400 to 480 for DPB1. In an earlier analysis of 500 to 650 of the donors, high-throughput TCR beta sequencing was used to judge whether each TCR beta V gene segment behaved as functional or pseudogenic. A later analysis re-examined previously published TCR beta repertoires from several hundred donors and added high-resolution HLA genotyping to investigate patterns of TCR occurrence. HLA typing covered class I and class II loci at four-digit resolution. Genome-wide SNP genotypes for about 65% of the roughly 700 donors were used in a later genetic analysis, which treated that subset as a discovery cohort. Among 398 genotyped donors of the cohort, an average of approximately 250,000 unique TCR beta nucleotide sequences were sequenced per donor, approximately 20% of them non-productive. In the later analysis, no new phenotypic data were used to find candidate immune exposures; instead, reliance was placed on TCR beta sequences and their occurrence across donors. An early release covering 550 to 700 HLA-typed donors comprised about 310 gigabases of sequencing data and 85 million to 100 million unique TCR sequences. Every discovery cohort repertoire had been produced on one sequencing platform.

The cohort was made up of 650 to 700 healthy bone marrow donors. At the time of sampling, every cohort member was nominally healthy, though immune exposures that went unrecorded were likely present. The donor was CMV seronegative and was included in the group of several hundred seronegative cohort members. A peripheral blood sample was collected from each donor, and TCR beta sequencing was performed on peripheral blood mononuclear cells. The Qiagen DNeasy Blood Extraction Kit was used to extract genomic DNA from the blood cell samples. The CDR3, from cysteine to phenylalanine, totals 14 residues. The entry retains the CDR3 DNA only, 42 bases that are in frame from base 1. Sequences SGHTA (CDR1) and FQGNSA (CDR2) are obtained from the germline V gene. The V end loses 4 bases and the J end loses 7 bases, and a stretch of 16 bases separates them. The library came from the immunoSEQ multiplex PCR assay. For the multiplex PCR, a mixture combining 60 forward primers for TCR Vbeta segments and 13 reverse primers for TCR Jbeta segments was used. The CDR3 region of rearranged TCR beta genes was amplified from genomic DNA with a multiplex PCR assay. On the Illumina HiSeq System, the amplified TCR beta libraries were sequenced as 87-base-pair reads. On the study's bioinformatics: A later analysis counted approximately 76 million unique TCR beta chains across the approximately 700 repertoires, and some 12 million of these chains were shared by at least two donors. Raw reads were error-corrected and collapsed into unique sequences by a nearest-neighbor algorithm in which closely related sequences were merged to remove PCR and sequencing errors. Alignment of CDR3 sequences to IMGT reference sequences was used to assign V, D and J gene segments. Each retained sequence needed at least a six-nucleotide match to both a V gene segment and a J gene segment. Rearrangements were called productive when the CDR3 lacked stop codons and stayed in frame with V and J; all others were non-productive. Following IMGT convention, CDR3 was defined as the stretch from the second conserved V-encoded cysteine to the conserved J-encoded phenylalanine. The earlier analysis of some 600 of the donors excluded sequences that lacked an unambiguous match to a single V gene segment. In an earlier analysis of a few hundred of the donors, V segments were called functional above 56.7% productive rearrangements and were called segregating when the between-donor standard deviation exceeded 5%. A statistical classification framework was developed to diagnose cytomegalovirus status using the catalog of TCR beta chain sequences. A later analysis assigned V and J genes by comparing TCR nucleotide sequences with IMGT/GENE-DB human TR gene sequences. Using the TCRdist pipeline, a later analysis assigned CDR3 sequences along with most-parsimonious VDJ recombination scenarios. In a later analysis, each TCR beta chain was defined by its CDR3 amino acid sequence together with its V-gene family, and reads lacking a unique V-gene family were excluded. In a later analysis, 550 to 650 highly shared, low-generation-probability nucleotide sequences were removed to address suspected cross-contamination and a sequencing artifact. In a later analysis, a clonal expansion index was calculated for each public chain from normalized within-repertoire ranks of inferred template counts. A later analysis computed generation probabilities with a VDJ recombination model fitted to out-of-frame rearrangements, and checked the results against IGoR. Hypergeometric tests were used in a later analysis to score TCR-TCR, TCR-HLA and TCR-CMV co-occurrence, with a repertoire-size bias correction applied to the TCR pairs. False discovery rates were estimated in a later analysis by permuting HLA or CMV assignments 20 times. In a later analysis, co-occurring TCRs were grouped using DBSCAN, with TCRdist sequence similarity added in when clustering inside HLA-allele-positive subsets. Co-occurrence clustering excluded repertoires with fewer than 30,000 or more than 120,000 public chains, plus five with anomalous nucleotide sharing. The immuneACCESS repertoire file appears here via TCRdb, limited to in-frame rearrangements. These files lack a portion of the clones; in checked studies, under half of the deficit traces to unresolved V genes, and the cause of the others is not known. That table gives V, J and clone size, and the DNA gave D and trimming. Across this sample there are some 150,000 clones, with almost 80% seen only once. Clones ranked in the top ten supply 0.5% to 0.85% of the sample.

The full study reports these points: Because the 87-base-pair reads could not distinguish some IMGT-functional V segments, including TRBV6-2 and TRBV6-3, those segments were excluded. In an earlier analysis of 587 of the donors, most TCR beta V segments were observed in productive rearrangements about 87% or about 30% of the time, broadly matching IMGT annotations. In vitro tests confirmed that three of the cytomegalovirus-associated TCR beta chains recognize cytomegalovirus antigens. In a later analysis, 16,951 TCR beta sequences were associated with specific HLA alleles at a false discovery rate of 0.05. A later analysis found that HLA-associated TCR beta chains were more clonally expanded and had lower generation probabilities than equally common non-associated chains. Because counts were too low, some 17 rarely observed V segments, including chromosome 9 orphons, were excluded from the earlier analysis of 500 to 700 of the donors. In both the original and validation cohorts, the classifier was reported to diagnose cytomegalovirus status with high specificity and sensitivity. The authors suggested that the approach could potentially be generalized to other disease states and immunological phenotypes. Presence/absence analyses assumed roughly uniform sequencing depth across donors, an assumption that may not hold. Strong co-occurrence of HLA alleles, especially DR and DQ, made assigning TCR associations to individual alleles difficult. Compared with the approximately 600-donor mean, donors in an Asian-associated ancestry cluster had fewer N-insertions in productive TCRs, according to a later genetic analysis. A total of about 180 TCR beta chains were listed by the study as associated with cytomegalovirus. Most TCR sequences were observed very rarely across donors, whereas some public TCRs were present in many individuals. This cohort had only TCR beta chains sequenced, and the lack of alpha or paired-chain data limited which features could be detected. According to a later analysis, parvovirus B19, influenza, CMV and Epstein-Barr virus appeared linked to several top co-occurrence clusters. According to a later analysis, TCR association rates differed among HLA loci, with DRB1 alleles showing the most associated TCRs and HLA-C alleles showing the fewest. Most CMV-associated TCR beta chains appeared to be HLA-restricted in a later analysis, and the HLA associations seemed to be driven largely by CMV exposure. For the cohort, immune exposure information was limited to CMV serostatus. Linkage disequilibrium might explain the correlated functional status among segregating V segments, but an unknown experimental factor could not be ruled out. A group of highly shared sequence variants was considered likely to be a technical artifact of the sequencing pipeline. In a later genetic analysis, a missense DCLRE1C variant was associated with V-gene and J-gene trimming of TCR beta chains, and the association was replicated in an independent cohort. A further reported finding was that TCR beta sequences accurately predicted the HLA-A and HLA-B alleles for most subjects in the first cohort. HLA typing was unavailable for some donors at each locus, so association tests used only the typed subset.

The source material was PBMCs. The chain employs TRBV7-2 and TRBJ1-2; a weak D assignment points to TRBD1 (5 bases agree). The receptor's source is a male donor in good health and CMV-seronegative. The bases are TGTGCCAGCAGCTCCGCGAAAGGGGCGCGTGGCTACACCTTC. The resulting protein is CASSSAKGARGYTF.